Listed below are T cell receptor beta chains from one sample, sequenced in a study of cytomegalovirus exposure and HLA in healthy donors. The assay was immunoSEQ multiplex PCR, and TCRdb's table has in-frame clones only and misses some. In the table there are some 150,000 clones, less than 85% of which are singletons. Sequenced material: PBMCs. These receptors were collected from a man aged 40-50 years in good health and CMV-seronegative. CDR3s include the opening cysteine and the closing phenylalanine or tryptophan.

j_call v_call cdr3_aa
TRBJ2-1 TRBV15 CATSRDGAVPHNEQFF
TRBJ2-1 TRBV25-1 CASSEHAGTGNNEQFF
TRBJ1-1 TRBV6-6 CASTVNTEAFF
TRBJ2-3 TRBV2 CASSDASRLGTDTQYF
TRBJ2-1 TRBV21-1 CASSKGQRGKFNEQFF
TRBJ2-2 TRBV5-1 CASSLGEAGELFF
TRBJ1-1 TRBV7-8 CASSLRAGLTRAEAFF
TRBJ2-5 TRBV7-7 CASSFQGGETQYF
TRBJ2-5 TRBV5-1 CASSLRGTYQETQYF
TRBJ2-5 TRBV27 CASSSASETQYF
TRBJ1-6 TRBV5-1 CASSLPTESSYNSPLHF
TRBJ2-6 TRBV13 CASSSRTDTRGANVLTF
TRBJ2-5 TRBV7-2 CASSLVSGGIQETQYF
TRBJ1-5 TRBV6-4 CASSDSAGGNQPQHF
TRBJ2-7 TRBV6-6 CASIPGGGYEQYF
TRBJ2-2 TRBV7-7 CALGGSSGGHGELFF
TRBJ2-2 TRBV28 CASSSLGELFF
TRBJ1-5 TRBV30 CAWSFGAEQPQHF
TRBJ2-4 TRBV7-9 CASSLATGTGGDIQYF
TRBJ1-2 TRBV6-5 CASSDGQGAGYTF
TRBJ1-2 TRBV30 CAWSVEGWYGYTF
TRBJ2-2 TRBV11-2 CASSLDQHAGELFF
TRBJ2-5 TRBV19 CASSPTGGPRETQYF
TRBJ1-1 TRBV29-1 CSVNWDRGYTEAFF
TRBJ1-2 TRBV19 CASSKGGDYGYTF
TRBJ2-7 TRBV14 CASSQGPGLADEQYF
TRBJ2-7 TRBV7-2 CASSSSGTGFYEQYF
TRBJ2-3 TRBV10-3 CAIGQGVGGTDTQYF
TRBJ1-6 TRBV6-5 CASSYGSINSPLHF
TRBJ1-1 TRBV5-1 CASRQTGETEAFF
TRBJ1-1 TRBV7-9 CASSDRTGGGRSLNTEAFF
TRBJ1-2 TRBV7-2 CASSLAAQGVDGYTF
TRBJ2-5 TRBV9 CASSSSSSMETQYF
TRBJ2-7 TRBV7-9 CASGDGGYEQYF
TRBJ2-7 TRBV7-8 CASSLLAGASYEQYF
TRBJ2-5 TRBV11-3 CASSQGLAGGRETQYF
TRBJ2-5 TRBV9 CASSVGFQLAGGQETQYF
TRBJ1-4 TRBV27 CASSPAQGYNEKLFF
TRBJ2-7 TRBV30 CACLTGYEQYF
TRBJ2-1 TRBV7-9 CASSPLQGPGNEQFF
TRBJ1-1 TRBV9 CASSLTGISTEAFF
TRBJ2-5 TRBV7-9 CASNPGQEYQETQYF
TRBJ1-4 TRBV4-2 CASSQDGTPNEKLFF
TRBJ2-7 TRBV29-1 CSAKTGVAPYEQYF
TRBJ2-3 TRBV7-2 CASSLDSGASTDTQYF
TRBJ2-7 TRBV27 CASSLAGPGDPYEQYF
TRBJ2-1 TRBV9 CASSVAASGYNEQFF
TRBJ1-2 TRBV29-1 CSGRDSESINYGYTF
TRBJ1-1 TRBV10-3 CAIMRTKNTEAFF
TRBJ1-4 TRBV6-5 CASSANPGTNEKLFF
TRBJ2-3 TRBV5-6 CASSSRDRDRTDTQYF
TRBJ1-1 TRBV6-5 CASSTMNTEAFF
TRBJ1-2 TRBV11-2 CASSLVSGQGNYGYTF
TRBJ2-7 TRBV11-2 CASSTPGTGGREQYF
TRBJ1-5 TRBV4-1 CASSQGHTGGNNQPQHF
TRBJ2-2 TRBV27 CASSLSVRGNTGELFF